This TCR beta chain was recorded in a study of identical twins. TCRdb passed the 5' RACE reads through MiXCR, listing each CDR3 protein once. The sample records about 240,000 distinct CDR3 sequences, approximately 10% being singletons. The CDR3 is made up of 15 amino acids. Per the germline V gene, CDR1 is MGHDK and CDR2 is SYGVNS. V lost 6 bases and J 2 bases, leaving 15 bases between the germline ends. Study results and caveats: Within monozygotic twins, out-of-frame TCR alpha sharing was underestimated by the models. Twins' surplus sharing was weaker for beta out-of-frame sequences. Conclusions rested on cross-sectional statistics rather than following the same donors.

A few counts support this clonotype. Its antigen is unidentified. Healthy Caucasian individuals made up all the donors. This TCR was recovered from a man in his forties or fifties in good health. This chain links TRBV25-1 with TRBJ2-3; D possibly corresponds to TRBD2 (7 bases). The sample was memory T cells sorted from blood. The CDR3 here is CASSVGGGYTDTQYF. The CDR3 bases are TGTGCCAGCAGCGTTGGGGGGGGCTACACAGATACGCAGTATTTT.